Following are 10 T cell receptor beta chains from one sample sequenced in a study of blood T cell repertoires in COVID-19. The assay was immunoSEQ multiplex PCR, and TCRdb's table has in-frame clones only and misses some. This sample has about 81,000 clones, with about 95% found just once. Sequenced sample: peripheral blood. The receptors stem from a human donor with active COVID-19. The donor label of this sample is uncertain.

The rearrangement links TRBV19 to TRBJ2-2, with TRBD2 as a possible D gene (6 bases). The CDR3 has 14 amino acids. Deletions cut 6 bases from V and 1 base from J, with 9 bases between. Looked up from germline, CDR1 is LNHDA and CDR2 is SQIVND (reference sequence). The CDR3 spells CASRISGNTGELFF. The CDR3 coding sequence is TGTGCCAGTAGGATTAGCGGGAACACCGGGGAGCTGTTTTTT.

The V and J genes are TRBV29-1 and TRBJ1-1; perhaps TRBD1 as D (5 bases). The CDR3 runs to 13 residues. CDR1 is SQVTM, CDR2 ANQGSEA, per germline. V lost 7 bases to trimming and J lost 0 bases, with 12 bases between them. CDR3 bases: TGCAGCGCGTCGGGACTGTTGAACACTGAAGCTTTCTTT. Translated: CSASGLLNTEAFF.

The chain combines TRBV6-5 with TRBJ1-4; maybe TRBD1 (6 bases). The V end lost 6 bases, the J end lost 10 bases, and 15 bases lay between the germline ends. CDR3 size: 13 residues. Per the germline V gene, CDR1 is MNHEY and CDR2 is SVGAGI. The DNA of the CDR3 is TGTGCCAGCAGGTCACAGGGCGGGGGAAAACTGTTTTTT. This sequence encodes CASRSQGGGKLFF.

J is TRBJ2-1 and V is TRBV6-6, with 7 bases lining up with TRBD2. The length of the CDR3 is 14 residues. J was trimmed by 10 bases and V by 3 bases; bases with no gene match: 9. From germline, CDR1 is MNHNY and CDR2 SVGAGI (reference sequence). CDR3 coding DNA: TGTGCCAGCAGTTATCCCGGGACTACAAACGAGCAGTTCTTC. This translates into CASSYPGTTNEQFF.

V is TRBV18 and J is TRBJ1-1; D is possibly TRBD1 (5 bases). The germline CDR1 and CDR2 sequences are KGHSH and LQKENI. Between the trimmed V and J ends, which lost 5 bases and 4 bases, there was a span of 17 bases. The CDR3 sequence is 15 residues long. DNA of the CDR3: TGTGCCAGCTCAGAGCGGGACTTCCCGAGCACTGAAGCTTTCTTT. Protein: CASSERDFPSTEAFF.

The genes are TRBV5-1 and TRBJ2-7; the D gene is possibly TRBD2 (6 bases). Between the trimmed V and J ends, which lost 5 bases and 1 base, there was a span of 10 bases. Per the germline V gene, CDR1 is SGHRS and CDR2 is YFSETQ. CDR3 length: 13 amino acids. CDR3 residues: CASREGASYEQYF. The CDR3 region has the DNA TGCGCCAGCAGGGAGGGCGCATCCTACGAGCAGTACTTC.

Here the CDR3 reads CASSYSRVGMGNEQYF. The CDR3, as DNA: TGTGCCAGCAGTTACTCGAGGGTCGGGATGGGTAACGAGCAGTACTTC. The rearrangement uses TRBV6-5 and TRBJ2-7; D is perhaps TRBD2 (5 bases). This CDR3 contains 16 residues. V lost 0 bases and J 5 bases, leaving 17 bases between the germline ends. Germline CDR1 and CDR2: MNHEY and SVGAGI.

The rearrangement uses TRBV10-2 and TRBJ2-2; D is perhaps TRBD2 (7 bases). This CDR3 has 16 residues. The V end was cut by 10 bases, the J end by 0 bases, with 18 bases between. CDR1 and CDR2 from the germline V gene are WSHSY and SAAADI. The CDR3 region has the DNA TGCGCCACCCAGCAGGGGCGGGAGCCGAACACCGGGGAGCTGTTTTTT. Translated: CATQQGREPNTGELFF.

The chain joins TRBV6-2 or TRBV6-3 to TRBJ2-3, with 10 bases aligning to TRBD2. Germline V gene sequence: CDR1 MNHEY, CDR2 SVGEGT. CDR3 size: 16 residues. V trimming: 2 bases; J trimming: 3 bases; junction bases outside the gene matches: 5. CDR3 in DNA: TGTGCCAGCAGTTACGAGCGGGAGGGCCGAACAGATACGCAGTATTTT. Translated, it gives CASSYEREGRTDTQYF.

The gene calls are TRBV6-5 and TRBJ2-2; the D gene is possibly TRBD1 (6 bases). The CDR3 has 12 amino acids. Germline CDR1 is MNHEY and CDR2 is SVGAGI. The V end was cut by 6 bases, the J end by 6 bases, with 8 bases between. CDR3 in amino acids: CASRPGAGELFF. CDR3 nucleotide sequence: TGTGCCAGCAGACCAGGGGCCGGGGAGCTGTTTTTT.